This TCR beta chain was sequenced for a study of blood T cell repertoires in COVID-19. Study summary: COVID-19 samples collected from the United States, Italy and Spain covered acute and convalescent phases. Sources were T cells, B-cell-depleted T cells, or PBMCs; the material itself was cDNA or gDNA.

Methods used by the authors: Counts of nucleated cells, estimated from reference gene primer amplification, were obtained. Profiled with immunoSEQ multiplex PCR; TCRdb holds only in-frame clones, not every one. The DNA gave D and trimming, while V, J and clone size come from that table. The sample lists 95,000 to 150,000 clones, over 80% seen once, with about an eighth in the top ten. In its sample, this clone was seen a few times. Unmatched junction bases numbered 10, after V lost 5 bases and J lost 6 bases. CDR1 is KGHDR and CDR2 is SFDVKD in the germline V gene. The CDR3 covers 17 residues. Source material: peripheral blood. This chain links TRBV24-1 with TRBJ2-1, with TRBD2 identical over 12 bases. This TCR was sampled from a man between 60 and 70 years old with acute or convalescent COVID-19. The CDR3 loop reads CATSAPGRTSGANEQFF. CDR3 DNA: TGTGCCACCAGTGCCCCCGGTAGGACTAGCGGGGCCAATGAGCAGTTCTTC.